The present TCR beta chain was sequenced within a study of blood T cell repertoires in COVID-19. The repertoire was sequenced with immunoSEQ multiplex PCR; TCRdb's copy has only in-frame clones and lacks some. Of about 190,000 clones listed, just under 90% are singletons. The sample was peripheral blood. The sequence derives from a woman aged 18-29 years who had recovered from COVID-19.

CDR3 amino acids: CASSPSTMTGGYTF. DNA for the CDR3: TGTGCCAGCAGCCCATCGACCATGACTGGGGGCTACACCTTC. The chain uses TRBV7-9 and TRBJ1-2; no clear D. V lost 5 bases to trimming and J lost 8 bases, with 18 bases between them. The CDR3 is made up of 14 amino acids. Germline lookup yields CDR1 SEHNR and CDR2 FQNEAQ (reference sequence).